In this sample, the clone carrying this TCR beta chain turned up a few times. The sequencing depth, 1 in 200,000 to 1 in 1 million T cells, was the target. Using immunoSEQ multiplex PCR, the repertoire was profiled, and TCRdb retains in-frame clones only, with some absent. The sample records some 310,000 clones, around four fifths being singletons. Around 1.9 micrograms of genomic DNA, which was extracted from cryopreserved PBMCs, served as the material used for the TCR beta libraries. This specimen belongs to a study of cytotoxic CD8 clonotypes in ibrutinib-treated CLL. Study-wide context: Results showed some 24 partial and 2 complete responses; following median approximately 68 months, approximately 14 remained remitted, roughly 12 advanced.

Germline V gene data show CDR1 as SEHNR and CDR2 as FQNEAQ (reference sequence). CDR3 length equals 14 residues. Trimming took 5 bases from V and 4 from J; bases not matched to a gene: 5. The chain links TRBV7-9 to TRBJ2-7; 10 bases align to TRBD2. This receptor was obtained from a human donor with chronic lymphocytic leukemia. The sample consisted of PBMCs, taken before ibrutinib treatment. The CDR3 region has the DNA TGTGCCAGCAGCAACCCAGCGGGAGGGTACGAGCAGTACTTC. Translating it yields CASSNPAGGYEQYF.